The TCR beta chain under discussion was sequenced for a study of blood T cells in healthy people across ages. Germline trimming cut 3 bases from V and 0 bases from J; bases unmatched to any gene: 4. The CDR3 has 17 amino acids. Germline V CDR1 and CDR2: SGHTA, FQGNSA. Through a sample-barcoded 5' primer and a J-beta primer mix, a second PCR was run for 7 to 11 cycles. Each cDNA was tagged by a template-switch adaptor containing 12 random nucleotides. Each of the samples gave a minimum of 2.5 million paired-end reads that contained CDR3. In TCRdb, the 5' RACE reads were re-called with MiXCR into one record per CDR3 protein. The data show 1.5 million to 2 million distinct CDR3 sequences, about two fifths seen once. Whole-study findings and limits: The unknown donor CMV status may have confounded expanded clonotype changes.

This clonotype appeared a few times. Its specificity is unknown. The sample taken for sequencing was blood. V gene TRBV7-2 combines with J gene TRBJ2-6; 8 positions match TRBD2. This TCR derives from a human donor in good health. The CDR3 is CASSFSGVSSGANVLTF. The CDR3 region has the DNA TGTGCCAGCAGCTTTAGCGGGGTTAGCTCTGGGGCCAACGTCCTGACTTTC.